This TCR beta chain came from a study of cytomegalovirus exposure and HLA in healthy donors. Study-wide results and limits: A previous analysis found most TCR beta V segments productive roughly 90% or roughly 30% of the time. The authors listed about 170 TCR beta chains as cytomegalovirus-associated. As was reported, the HLA-A and HLA-B alleles of most subjects were accurately predicted from TCR beta sequences.

CDR1 is MDHEN, CDR2 SYDVKM, per germline. V lost 5 bases and J lost 3; bases outside the gene matches: 5. CDR3 length equals 16 residues. This clone was counted a single time. As yet, its antigen is unknown. Amplification used 60 Vbeta primers and 13 Jbeta primers. TCRdb's table, derived via immunoSEQ multiplex PCR, lists solely in-frame clones and lacks some. This table holds 110,000 to 150,000 clones, 60% to 85% found once. Sequencing used PBMCs. The genes are TRBV28 and TRBJ1-5; 12 bases are shared with TRBD1. The receptor was derived from a man aged 25 to 40 in good health and CMV-seronegative. DNA for the CDR3: TGTGCCAGCAGTCGAGGGACAGGGGGCCTCAATCAGCCCCAGCATTTT. Protein product: CASSRGTGGLNQPQHF.